A single sample gave rise to the 27 T cell receptor beta chains below, sequenced in a study of shared clonotypes between healthy human individuals. Only in-frame clones appear in the TCRdb table, and some are missing; sequencing was by immunoSEQ multiplex PCR. The table shows hundreds of thousands of clones, with 70% to 80% occurring only once. The sequenced material came from PBMCs. Receptors were obtained from a woman in her 40s in good health. Some clones in this sample may be carry-over from other donors' samples.

V usage is TRBV19 and J usage is TRBJ2-1; D is ambiguous. The CDR3 has 16 amino acids. Germline CDR1 reads LNHDA; CDR2 reads SQIVND (reference sequence). With 3 bases removed from V and 0 bases from J, the gap between germline ends came to 12 bases. Here the CDR3 reads CASSMLLPSSYNEQFF. CDR3 nucleotides: TGTGCCAGTAGTATGTTACTCCCAAGCTCCTACAATGAGCAGTTCTTC.

The V gene is TRBV28, the J gene TRBJ2-1, with D possibly matching TRBD2 (5 bases). Trimming removed 7 bases from V and 7 bases from J, with 14 bases in between. The germline V gene encodes CDR1 MDHEN and CDR2 SYDVKM. The CDR3 runs to 13 residues. CDR3 region: CASTVGGENEQFF. The CDR3 bases are TGTGCCAGCACTGTCGGTGGGGAGAATGAGCAGTTCTTC.

The rearrangement uses TRBV5-8 and TRBJ2-2; D gene uncertain. The CDR3 has 14 amino acids. The V gene lost 2 bases and the J gene lost 7 bases, with 12 bases spanning the gap. The germline CDR1 and CDR2 sequences are SGHTS and YDEGEE. The CDR3 DNA reads as TGTGCCAGCAGCTTCTGGACGAGCGACGGGGAGCTGTTTTTT. Protein product: CASSFWTSDGELFF. Based on the CDR3 plus reference TRBV5-8 and TRBJ2-2, the full variable domain is EAGVTQSPTHLIKTRGQQATLRCSPISGHTSVYWYQQALGLGLQFLLWYDEGEERNRGNFPPRFSGRQFPNYSSELNVNALELEDSALYLCASSFWTSDGELFFGEGSRLTVL.

The CDR3, as DNA: TGTGCCAGCAGCGGCTCCTCCAGGGCCGGAGAGACCCAGTACTTC. Amino acids: CASSGSSRAGETQYF. The chain links TRBV9 to TRBJ2-5; possibly TRBD1 for D (5 bases). Trimming shortened V by 3 bases and J by 4 bases, and 16 bases separated the two germline ends. Germline V gives CDR1 SGDLS, CDR2 YYNGEE. The CDR3 is 15 residues long.

This clone has more than one count but fewer than ten. V gene TRBV6-5 combines with J gene TRBJ2-7, with a tentative D call TRBD1 (5 bases). Trimming left V 5 bases short and J 7 bases short, with 9 bases between. Germline V gene data show CDR1 as MNHEY and CDR2 as SVGAGI. The CDR3 is made up of 11 amino acids. CDR3: CASSPGWEQYF. CDR3 nucleotides: TGTGCCAGCAGTCCAGGGTGGGAGCAGTACTTC.

The V call is TRBV4-3, the J call TRBJ2-1; D might be TRBD2 (5 bases). This CDR3 is built from 17 residues. Germline CDR1 is LGHNA and CDR2 is YSLEER. V lost 0 bases, J lost 6 bases, and 18 bases lay in between. The CDR3 sequence: CASSQDWYETNVNEQFF. DNA of the CDR3: TGCGCCAGCAGCCAAGATTGGTACGAGACTAACGTCAATGAGCAGTTCTTC.

In its sample, this clone was seen a few times. The chain joins TRBV25-1 to TRBJ1-2; D possibly corresponds to TRBD1 (5 bases). Trimming cost V 2 bases and J 8 bases, with 12 bases left between them. CDR3 length: 13 residues. CDR1 is MGHDK, CDR2 SYGVNS, per germline. The chain's CDR3 is CASSELGVEGYTF. The CDR3 DNA is TGTGCCAGCAGTGAACTAGGGGTGGAAGGCTACACCTTC.

The chain is built from TRBV18 and TRBJ2-1; D call uncertain. The CDR3 covers 14 residues. V gave up 0 bases and J gave up 8 bases, with 11 bases separating them. Germline-derived CDR1 and CDR2 are KGHSH and LQKENI. CDR3 sequence: CASSPPSVGDEQFF. Written as DNA, the CDR3 is TGTGCCAGCTCACCACCGAGCGTTGGCGATGAGCAGTTCTTC.

In DNA form, the CDR3 reads TGTGCCAGCAGCCTACAGGGACAGGACGGGGGCTACACCTTC. This sequence encodes CASSLQGQDGGYTF. This sequence joins TRBV2 and TRBJ1-2, with 8 bases identical to TRBD1. Germline assignment: CDR1 SNHLY and CDR2 FYNNEI. Trimming cost V 6 bases and J 8 bases; bases outside gene matches: 11. The CDR3 length is 14 residues.

The chain carries TRBV28 and TRBJ1-6; D gene unclear. The V end was cut by 6 bases, the J end by 0 bases, with 12 bases between. Per the germline V gene, CDR1 is MDHEN and CDR2 is SYDVKM. The CDR3 covers 16 residues. DNA for the CDR3: TGTGCCAGCAGCTCCGGACGGTCCTCCTATAATTCACCCCTCCACTTT. It translates to CASSSGRSSYNSPLHF.

The rearrangement links TRBV11-2 to TRBJ2-7, with 11 bases aligning to TRBD2. J was trimmed by 4 bases and V by 2 bases; bases with no gene match: 1. The CDR3 loop spans 14 amino acids. In germline, CDR1 is SGHAT, CDR2 FQNNGV. The CDR3 nucleotides read TGTGCCAGCAGCTTAACTAGCGGGAGATACGAGCAGTACTTC. Translating it yields CASSLTSGRYEQYF.

This clone appeared a few times. The chain carries TRBV7-3 and TRBJ2-3; D perhaps matches TRBD1 (6 bases). Germline V gene sequence: CDR1 SGHTA, CDR2 FQGTGA. The length of the CDR3 is 15 residues. The germline V and J ends were trimmed by 5 bases and 0 bases, with 12 bases remaining between them. The CDR3 loop reads CASSPSGTSTDTQYF. The CDR3, as DNA: TGTGCCAGCAGCCCCTCGGGGACAAGCACAGATACGCAGTATTTT.

V is TRBV4-1 and J is TRBJ2-7; D call uncertain. CDR3 size: 15 residues. Trimming pared 0 bases from V and 3 bases from J, leaving 12 bases between. Germline-derived CDR1 and CDR2 are MGHRA and YSYEKL. CDR3 DNA sequence: TGCGCCAGCAGCCAAGATGTGGGCGCGGTCTACGAGCAGTACTTC. Protein sequence: CASSQDVGAVYEQYF.

The CDR3 DNA sequence: TGTGCCAGCAGAGGGACTAGCGGAAGGAGCTCCTACAATGAGCAGTTCTTC. Translated, it gives CASRGTSGRSSYNEQFF. The chain uses TRBV28 and TRBJ2-1, with 11 bases matching TRBD2. There are 17 residues in the CDR3. The germline V gene encodes CDR1 MDHEN and CDR2 SYDVKM. Trimming at V came to 6 bases and at J to 0 bases, leaving 7 bases not matched to a gene.

The chain is built from TRBV4-1 and TRBJ2-7; D may be TRBD2 (6 bases). Per the germline V gene, CDR1 is MGHRA and CDR2 is YSYEKL. The CDR3 totals 13 residues. V lost 0 bases and J 7 bases, leaving 10 bases between the germline ends. The CDR3 spells CASSQDWGEEQYF. CDR3 nucleotide sequence: TGCGCCAGCAGCCAAGATTGGGGGGAAGAGCAGTACTTC.

The chain has TRBV28 and TRBJ2-7, with D tentatively TRBD1 or TRBD2 (5 bases each). The CDR3 runs 15 residues. Trimming left V 7 bases short and J 1 base short, with 17 bases between. The germline CDR1 and CDR2 sequences are MDHEN and SYDVKM. CDR3 DNA sequence: TGTGCCAGCACCGACTTGGGACGGAGTTCCTACGAGCAGTACTTC. Protein: CASTDLGRSSYEQYF.

The chain couples TRBV10-3 to TRBJ1-5; no firm D call. V was shortened by 10 bases and J by 4 bases, with 14 bases between the two germline ends. CDR1 is ENHRY, CDR2 SYGVKD, per germline. The CDR3 contains 13 residues. CDR3 DNA sequence: TGTGCCAGCCATCGGACCTCGAATCAGCCCCAGCATTTT. Amino acids: CASHRTSNQPQHF.

The gene calls are TRBV28 and TRBJ2-6; either TRBD1 or TRBD2 may fit D (5 bases each). This CDR3 is built from 19 residues. CDR1 is MDHEN, CDR2 SYDVKM, per germline. V lost 5 bases and J 0 bases, leaving 20 bases between the germline ends. In DNA, the CDR3 is TGTGCCAGCAGTGACTTAATAGGGGTGGGGGTCTCTGGGGCCAACGTCCTGACTTTC. Its protein is CASSDLIGVGVSGANVLTF.

This clone was seen only a few times. The CDR3 sequence: CASSSVTVGYEQYF. DNA of the CDR3: TGTGCCAGCAGCTCCGTTACCGTAGGGTACGAGCAGTACTTC. The chain recombines TRBV7-9 with TRBJ2-7; D unclear. The V gene's germline CDR1 is SEHNR and CDR2 FQNEAQ (reference sequence). The ends were cut back, 4 bases at V and 4 bases at J, with 14 bases in the middle. The CDR3 totals 14 residues.

This sequence joins TRBV7-9 and TRBJ2-1; no reliable D call. CDR3 length: 12 residues. V gave up 5 bases and J gave up 8 bases, with 10 bases separating them. Germline V gene lookup returns CDR1 SEHNR and CDR2 FQNEAQ (reference sequence). The CDR3 reads CASSHELDEQFF. The CDR3 DNA reads as TGTGCCAGCAGCCATGAGCTGGATGAGCAGTTCTTC.

In its sample, this clone was seen a few times. This chain uses TRBV5-1 with TRBJ2-5; a possible D gene is TRBD1 (5 bases). The CDR3 is 14 residues long. Germline V gene sequence: CDR1 SGHRS, CDR2 YFSETQ. The ends were cut back, 4 bases at V and 0 bases at J, with 10 bases in the middle. The CDR3 protein is CASSRDSYQETQYF. The DNA for the CDR3 is TGCGCCAGCAGCCGCGACAGTTACCAAGAGACCCAGTACTTC.

The chain uses TRBV11-2 and TRBJ1-3, with TRBD1 matching over 7 bases. This CDR3 region has 16 residues. Looked up from germline, CDR1 is SGHAT and CDR2 is FQNNGV. The ends lost 4 bases at V and 0 bases at J; junction bases unmatched: 6. The DNA of the CDR3 is TGTGCCAGCAGCTCCCGGGACAGAAGCTCTGGAAACACCATATATTTT. This encodes CASSSRDRSSGNTIYF.

This clone was detected once. The J gene is TRBJ2-3, the V gene TRBV28; 7 bases line up with TRBD2. V shed 2 bases, J shed 0 bases, and the junction held 2 bases outside the gene matches. Per germline, CDR1 MDHEN and CDR2 SYDVKM. The CDR3 consists of 15 residues. CDR3 DNA: TGTGCCAGCAGTTTAACGGGGGGAAGCACAGATACGCAGTATTTT. It is translated as CASSLTGGSTDTQYF.

In this sample, this clone turned up once. The V and J genes are TRBV11-2 and TRBJ2-7, with D perhaps matching TRBD1 (6 bases). This CDR3 is 14 amino acids long. CDR1 and CDR2 from the germline V gene are SGHAT and FQNNGV. Trimming pared 4 bases from V and 7 bases from J, leaving 17 bases between. The CDR3 bases are TGTGCCAGCAGCTCCGGGACATCGGTGGGGGAGCAGTACTTC. Protein sequence: CASSSGTSVGEQYF.

This chain connects TRBV11-2 to TRBJ2-1, with 10 positions matching TRBD2. CDR3 length: 16 residues. With V trimmed by 1 base and J by 7 bases, 7 bases remained unmatched. Germline lookup yields CDR1 SGHAT and CDR2 FQNNGV. CDR3 region: CASSLGASGRGNEQFF. The CDR3 nucleotides read TGTGCCAGCAGCTTAGGGGCCAGCGGGAGGGGAAATGAGCAGTTCTTC. Full variable domain (outside the CDR3, taken from reference TRBV11-2 and TRBJ2-1): EAGVAQSPRYKIIEKRQSVAFWCNPISGHATLYWYQQILGQGPKLLIQFQNNGVVDDSQLPKDRFSAERLKGVDSTLKIQPAKLEDSAVYLCASSLGASGRGNEQFFGPGTRLTVL.

This clone has a single count. One junction end disagrees with the germline gene, perhaps due to a read error. This chain uses TRBV11-2 with TRBJ2-7; D is ambiguous. Germline CDR1 and CDR2: SGHAT and FQNNGV. CDR3 length equals 13 residues. The CDR3 here is CASSTPLSSEQYF. The CDR3 bases are TGTGCCAGCAGCACCCCACTATCCTCCGAGCAGTACTTC. Full variable domain (outside the CDR3, taken from reference TRBV11-2 and TRBJ2-7): EAGVAQSPRYKIIEKRQSVAFWCNPISGHATLYWYQQILGQGPKLLIQFQNNGVVDDSQLPKDRFSAERLKGVDSTLKIQPAKLEDSAVYLCASSTPLSSEQYFGPGTRLTVT.

V usage is TRBV30 and J usage is TRBJ2-5; TRBD2 agrees at 10 bases. Germline V gene lookup returns CDR1 GTSNPN and CDR2 SVGIG (reference sequence). This CDR3 is built from 14 residues. J was trimmed by 3 bases and V by 2 bases; bases with no gene match: 3. CDR3 region: CAWSLGTSEETQYF. The CDR3 DNA reads as TGTGCCTGGAGTCTGGGGACTAGCGAAGAGACCCAGTACTTC.